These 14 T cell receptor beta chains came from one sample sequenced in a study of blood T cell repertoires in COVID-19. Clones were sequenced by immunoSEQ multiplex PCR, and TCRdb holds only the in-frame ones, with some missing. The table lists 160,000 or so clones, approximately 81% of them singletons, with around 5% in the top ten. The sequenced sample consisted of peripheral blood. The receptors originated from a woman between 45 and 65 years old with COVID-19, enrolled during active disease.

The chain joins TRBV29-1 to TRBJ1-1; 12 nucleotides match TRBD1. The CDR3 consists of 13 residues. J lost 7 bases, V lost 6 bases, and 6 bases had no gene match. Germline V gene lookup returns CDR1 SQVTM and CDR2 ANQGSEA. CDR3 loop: CSVSGTGGVEAFF. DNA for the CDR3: TGCAGCGTATCCGGGACAGGGGGCGTTGAAGCTTTCTTT.

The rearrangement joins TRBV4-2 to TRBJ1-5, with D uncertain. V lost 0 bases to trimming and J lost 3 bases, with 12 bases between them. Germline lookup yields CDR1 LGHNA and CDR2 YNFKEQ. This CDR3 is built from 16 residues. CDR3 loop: CASSQDPGPNNQPQHF. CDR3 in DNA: TGTGCCAGCAGCCAAGATCCCGGTCCAAACAATCAGCCCCAGCATTTT.

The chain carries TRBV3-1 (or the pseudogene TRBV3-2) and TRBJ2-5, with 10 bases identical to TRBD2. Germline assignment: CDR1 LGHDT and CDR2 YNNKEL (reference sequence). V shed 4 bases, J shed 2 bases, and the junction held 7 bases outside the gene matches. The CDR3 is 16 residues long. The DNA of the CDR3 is TGTGCCAGCAGCCTAGGTAGCGGGGGGCATCAAGAGACCCAGTACTTC. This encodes CASSLGSGGHQETQYF.

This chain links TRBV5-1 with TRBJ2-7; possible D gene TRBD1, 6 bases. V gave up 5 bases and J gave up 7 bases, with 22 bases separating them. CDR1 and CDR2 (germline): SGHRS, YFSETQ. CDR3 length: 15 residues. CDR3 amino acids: CASSASQGLKMEQYF. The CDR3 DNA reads TGCGCCAGCAGTGCCTCTCAGGGGCTCAAAATGGAGCAGTACTTC. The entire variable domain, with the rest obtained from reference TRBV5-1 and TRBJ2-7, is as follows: KAGVTQTPRYLIKTRGQQVTLSCSPISGHRSVSWYQQTPGQGLQFLFEYFSETQRNKGNFPGRFSGRQFSNSRSEMNVSTLELGDSALYLCASSASQGLKMEQYFGPGTRLTVT.

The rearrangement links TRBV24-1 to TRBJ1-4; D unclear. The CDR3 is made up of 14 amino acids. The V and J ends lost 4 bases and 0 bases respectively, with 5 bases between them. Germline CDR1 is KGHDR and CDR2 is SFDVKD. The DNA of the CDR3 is TGTGCCACCAGTGAGACACCAACTAATGAAAAACTGTTTTTT. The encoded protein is CATSETPTNEKLFF.

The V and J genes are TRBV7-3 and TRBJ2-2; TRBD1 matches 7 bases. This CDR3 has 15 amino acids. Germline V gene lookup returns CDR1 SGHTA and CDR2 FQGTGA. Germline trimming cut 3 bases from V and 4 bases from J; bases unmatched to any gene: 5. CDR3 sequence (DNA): TGTGCCAGCAGCTTCCAGGGGGACAGCACCGGGGAGCTGTTTTTT. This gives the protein CASSFQGDSTGELFF.

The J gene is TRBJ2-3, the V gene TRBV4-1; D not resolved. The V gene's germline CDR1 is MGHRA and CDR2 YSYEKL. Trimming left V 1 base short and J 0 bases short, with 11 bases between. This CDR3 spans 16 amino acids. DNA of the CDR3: TGCGCCAGCAGCCAAGTAGACTTGGTTAGCACAGATACGCAGTATTTT. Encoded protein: CASSQVDLVSTDTQYF.

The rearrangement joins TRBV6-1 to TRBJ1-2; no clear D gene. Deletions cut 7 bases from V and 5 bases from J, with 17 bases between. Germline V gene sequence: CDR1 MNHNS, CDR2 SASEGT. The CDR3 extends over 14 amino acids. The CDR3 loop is CASNPGTLKYGYTF. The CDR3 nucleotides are TGTGCCAGCAACCCGGGAACTCTCAAATATGGCTACACCTTC.

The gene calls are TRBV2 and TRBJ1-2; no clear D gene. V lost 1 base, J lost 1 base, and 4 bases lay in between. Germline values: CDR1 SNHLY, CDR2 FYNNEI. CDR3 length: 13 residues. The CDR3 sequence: CASSEVSNYGYTF. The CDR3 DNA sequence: TGTGCCAGCAGTGAAGTGAGTAACTATGGCTACACCTTC. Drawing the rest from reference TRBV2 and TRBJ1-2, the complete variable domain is EPEVTQTPSHQVTQMGQEVILRCVPISNHLYFYWYRQILGQKVEFLVSFYNNEISEKSEIFDDQFSVERPDGSNFTLKIRSTKLEDSAMYFCASSEVSNYGYTFGSGTRLTVV.

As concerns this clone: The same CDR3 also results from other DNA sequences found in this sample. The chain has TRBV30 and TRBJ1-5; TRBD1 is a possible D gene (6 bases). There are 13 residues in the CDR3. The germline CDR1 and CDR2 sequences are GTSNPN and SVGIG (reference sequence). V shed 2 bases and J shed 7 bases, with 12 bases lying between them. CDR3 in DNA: TGTGCCTGGAGTCCACAGGGAGACCAGCCCCAGCATTTT. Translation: CAWSPQGDQPQHF.

The CDR3 is CASSFGGRGGYTF. The DNA for the CDR3 is TGTGCCAGCAGTTTCGGGGGGCGAGGGGGCTACACCTTC. This chain connects TRBV6-6 to TRBJ1-2; D is possibly TRBD1 (6 bases). Germline values: CDR1 MNHNY, CDR2 SVGAGI (reference sequence). The CDR3 is made up of 13 amino acids. V lost 4 bases, J lost 8 bases, and 14 bases lay in between.

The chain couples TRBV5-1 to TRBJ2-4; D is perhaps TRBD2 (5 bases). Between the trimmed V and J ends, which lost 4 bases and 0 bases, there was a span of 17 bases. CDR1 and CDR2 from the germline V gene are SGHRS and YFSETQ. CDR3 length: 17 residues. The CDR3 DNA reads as TGCGCCAGCAGCAATCCCGCGGGCACCCCAGCCAAAAACATTCAGTACTTC. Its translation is CASSNPAGTPAKNIQYF. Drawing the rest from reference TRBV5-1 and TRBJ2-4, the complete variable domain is KAGVTQTPRYLIKTRGQQVTLSCSPISGHRSVSWYQQTPGQGLQFLFEYFSETQRNKGNFPGRFSGRQFSNSRSEMNVSTLELGDSALYLCASSNPAGTPAKNIQYFGAGTRLSVL.

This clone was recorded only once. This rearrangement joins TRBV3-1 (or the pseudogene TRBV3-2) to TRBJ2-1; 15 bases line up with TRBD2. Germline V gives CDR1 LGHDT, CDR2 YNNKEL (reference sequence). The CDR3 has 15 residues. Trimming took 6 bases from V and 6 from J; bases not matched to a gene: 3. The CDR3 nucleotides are TGTGCCAGCAGTGGACTAGCGGGGGGGCTCAATGAGCAGTTCTTC. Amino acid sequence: CASSGLAGGLNEQFF.

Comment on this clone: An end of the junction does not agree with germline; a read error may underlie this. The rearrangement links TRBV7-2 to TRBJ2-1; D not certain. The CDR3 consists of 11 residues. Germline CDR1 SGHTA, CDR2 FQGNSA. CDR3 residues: CASRLAREQFF. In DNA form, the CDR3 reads TGTGCCAGCAGATTAGCTAGAGAGCAGTTCTTC.